This T cell receptor beta chain was obtained from a study of cytomegalovirus exposure and HLA in healthy donors. Study-wide findings and caveats: An observed cluster of highly shared sequence variants was recorded as a likely sequencing artifact.

Primers for the PCR totalled 60 Vbeta and 13 Jbeta. The assay was immunoSEQ multiplex PCR, and TCRdb's table has in-frame clones only and misses some. The data hold 200,000 or so clones, with less than 80% observed a single time. Germline assignment: CDR1 SQVTM and CDR2 ANQGSEA. V trimming: 6 bases; J trimming: 3 bases; junction bases outside the gene matches: 4. The CDR3 totals 12 residues. In its sample, this clone was seen a few times. Antigen: not known. This receptor was identified in a girl aged 2-10 years in good health and CMV-seronegative. Sequencing used PBMCs. V usage is TRBV29-1 and J usage is TRBJ2-5, with 7 bases aligning to TRBD2. The CDR3 here is CSVRLAEETQYF. CDR3 nucleotides: TGCAGCGTCAGACTAGCTGAAGAGACCCAGTACTTC.